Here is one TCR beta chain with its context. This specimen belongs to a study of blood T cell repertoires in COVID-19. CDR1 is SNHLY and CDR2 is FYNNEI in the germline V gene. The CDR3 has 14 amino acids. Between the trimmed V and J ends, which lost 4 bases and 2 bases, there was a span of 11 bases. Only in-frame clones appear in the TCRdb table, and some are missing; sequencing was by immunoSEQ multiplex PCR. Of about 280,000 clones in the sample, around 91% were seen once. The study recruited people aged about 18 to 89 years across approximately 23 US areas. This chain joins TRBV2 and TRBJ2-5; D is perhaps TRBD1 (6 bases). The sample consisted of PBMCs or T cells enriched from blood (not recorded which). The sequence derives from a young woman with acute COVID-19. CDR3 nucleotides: TGTGCCAGCAGTGTGGGAAGGGGGCAAGAGACCCAGTACTTC. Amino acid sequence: CASSVGRGQETQYF.